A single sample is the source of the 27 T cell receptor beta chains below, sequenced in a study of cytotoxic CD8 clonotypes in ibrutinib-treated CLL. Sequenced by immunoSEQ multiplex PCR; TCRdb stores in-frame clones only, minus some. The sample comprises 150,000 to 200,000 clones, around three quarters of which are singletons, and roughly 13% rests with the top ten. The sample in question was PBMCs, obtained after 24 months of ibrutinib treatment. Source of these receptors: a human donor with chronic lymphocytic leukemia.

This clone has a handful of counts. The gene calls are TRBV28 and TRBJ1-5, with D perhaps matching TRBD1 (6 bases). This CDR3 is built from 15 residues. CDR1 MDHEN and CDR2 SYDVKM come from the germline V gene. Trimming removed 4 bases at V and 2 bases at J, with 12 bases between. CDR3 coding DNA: TGTGCCAGCAGTTCTCTAAGACAGGGCAATCAGCCCCAGCATTTT. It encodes CASSSLRQGNQPQHF.

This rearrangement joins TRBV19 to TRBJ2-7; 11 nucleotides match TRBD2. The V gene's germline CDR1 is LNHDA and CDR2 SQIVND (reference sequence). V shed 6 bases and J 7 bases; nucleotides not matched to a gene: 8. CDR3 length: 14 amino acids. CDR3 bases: TGTGCCAGTAGGCCAACTAGCGGGAGTCATGAGCAGTACTTC. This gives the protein CASRPTSGSHEQYF.

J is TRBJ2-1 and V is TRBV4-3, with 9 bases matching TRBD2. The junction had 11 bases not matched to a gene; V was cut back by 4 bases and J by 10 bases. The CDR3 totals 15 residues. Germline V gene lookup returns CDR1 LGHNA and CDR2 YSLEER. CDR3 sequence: CASSLLASGTIEQFF. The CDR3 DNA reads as TGCGCCAGCAGCCTACTAGCTAGCGGGACGATCGAGCAGTTCTTC.

This CDR3 is CATQGIKPDTQYF. CDR3 sequence (DNA): TGTGCCACCCAGGGGATTAAGCCAGATACGCAGTATTTT. V and J are TRBV6-5 and TRBJ2-3; weak D call: TRBD1 (6 bases). Per the germline V gene, CDR1 is MNHEY and CDR2 is SVGAGI. The V gene lost 10 bases and the J gene lost 4 bases, with 15 bases spanning the gap. The CDR3 sequence is 13 residues long.

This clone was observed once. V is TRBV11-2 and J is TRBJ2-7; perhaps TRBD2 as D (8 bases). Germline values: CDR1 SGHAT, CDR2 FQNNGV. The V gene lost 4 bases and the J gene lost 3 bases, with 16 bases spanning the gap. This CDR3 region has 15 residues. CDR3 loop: CASSSGGLVLYEQYF. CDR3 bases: TGTGCCAGCAGCTCAGGGGGACTAGTCCTCTACGAGCAGTACTTC.

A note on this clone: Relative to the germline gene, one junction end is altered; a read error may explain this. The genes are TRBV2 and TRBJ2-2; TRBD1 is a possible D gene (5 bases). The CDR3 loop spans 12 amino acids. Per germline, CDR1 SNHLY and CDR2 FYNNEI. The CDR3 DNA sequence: TGTGCCAGCAGCGAAGGGGCTGGGGAGCTGTTTTTT. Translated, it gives CASSEGAGELFF. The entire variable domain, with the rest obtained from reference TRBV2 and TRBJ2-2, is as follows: EPEVTQTPSHQVTQMGQEVILRCVPISNHLYFYWYRQILGQKVEFLVSFYNNEISEKSEIFDDQFSVERPDGSNFTLKIRSTKLEDSAMYFCASSEGAGELFFGEGSRLTVL.

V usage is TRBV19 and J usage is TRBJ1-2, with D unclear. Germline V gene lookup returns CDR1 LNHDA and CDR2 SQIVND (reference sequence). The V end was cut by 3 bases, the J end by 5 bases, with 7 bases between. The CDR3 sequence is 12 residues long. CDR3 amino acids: CASSMVLYGYTF. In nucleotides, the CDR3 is TGTGCCAGTAGTATGGTGTTGTATGGCTACACCTTC.

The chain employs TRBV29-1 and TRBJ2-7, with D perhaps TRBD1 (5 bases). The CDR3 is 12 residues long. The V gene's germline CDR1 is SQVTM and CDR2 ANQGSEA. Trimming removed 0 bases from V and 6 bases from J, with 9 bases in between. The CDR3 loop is CSVEEGRGEQYF. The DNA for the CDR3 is TGCAGCGTTGAAGAGGGGCGCGGCGAGCAGTACTTC.

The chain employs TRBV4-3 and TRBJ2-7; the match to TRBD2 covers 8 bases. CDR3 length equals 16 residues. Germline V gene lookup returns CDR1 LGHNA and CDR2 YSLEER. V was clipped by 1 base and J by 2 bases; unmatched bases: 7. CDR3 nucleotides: TGCGCCAGCAGCCAAGGTATCACTAGCGGCACCTACGAGCAGTACTTC. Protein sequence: CASSQGITSGTYEQYF.

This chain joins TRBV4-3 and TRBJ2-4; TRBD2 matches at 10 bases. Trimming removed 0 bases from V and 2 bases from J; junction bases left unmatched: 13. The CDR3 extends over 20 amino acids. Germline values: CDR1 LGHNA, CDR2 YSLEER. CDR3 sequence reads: CASSQDISGRAGFSKNIQYF. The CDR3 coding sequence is TGCGCCAGCAGCCAAGATATAAGCGGGAGGGCCGGATTTTCCAAAAACATTCAGTACTTC.

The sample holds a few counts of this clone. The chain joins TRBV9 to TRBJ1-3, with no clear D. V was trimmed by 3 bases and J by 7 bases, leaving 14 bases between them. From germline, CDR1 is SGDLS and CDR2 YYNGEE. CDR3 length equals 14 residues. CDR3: CASSDLKSGNTIYF. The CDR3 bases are TGTGCCAGCAGCGATCTAAAATCGGGCAACACCATATATTTT.

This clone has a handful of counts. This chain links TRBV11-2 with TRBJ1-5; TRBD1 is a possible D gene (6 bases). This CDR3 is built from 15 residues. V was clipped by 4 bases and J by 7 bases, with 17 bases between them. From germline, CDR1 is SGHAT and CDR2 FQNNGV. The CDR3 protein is CASSSQGSGFQPQHF. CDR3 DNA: TGTGCCAGCAGCTCCCAGGGGTCGGGGTTCCAGCCCCAGCATTTT.

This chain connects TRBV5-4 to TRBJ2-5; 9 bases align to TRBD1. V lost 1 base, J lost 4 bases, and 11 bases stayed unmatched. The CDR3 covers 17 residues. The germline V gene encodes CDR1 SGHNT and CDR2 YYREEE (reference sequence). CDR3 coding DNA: TGTGCCAGCAGCTTGAGACGGGCGGGACAGGGTTTAGAGACCCAGTACTTC. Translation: CASSLRRAGQGLETQYF.

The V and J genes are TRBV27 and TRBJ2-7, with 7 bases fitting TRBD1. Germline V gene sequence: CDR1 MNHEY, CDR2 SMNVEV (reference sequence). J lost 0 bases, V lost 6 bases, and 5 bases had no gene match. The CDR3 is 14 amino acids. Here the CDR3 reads CASRFDRDSYEQYF. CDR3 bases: TGTGCCAGCAGGTTTGACAGGGACTCCTACGAGCAGTACTTC.

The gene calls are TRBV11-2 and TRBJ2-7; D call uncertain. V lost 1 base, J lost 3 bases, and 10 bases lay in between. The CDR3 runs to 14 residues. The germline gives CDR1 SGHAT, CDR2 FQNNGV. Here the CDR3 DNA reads TGTGCCAGCAGCTTAGGTCGGGTTTACTACGAGCAGTACTTC. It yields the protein CASSLGRVYYEQYF. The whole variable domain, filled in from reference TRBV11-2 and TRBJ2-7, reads EAGVAQSPRYKIIEKRQSVAFWCNPISGHATLYWYQQILGQGPKLLIQFQNNGVVDDSQLPKDRFSAERLKGVDSTLKIQPAKLEDSAVYLCASSLGRVYYEQYFGPGTRLTVT.

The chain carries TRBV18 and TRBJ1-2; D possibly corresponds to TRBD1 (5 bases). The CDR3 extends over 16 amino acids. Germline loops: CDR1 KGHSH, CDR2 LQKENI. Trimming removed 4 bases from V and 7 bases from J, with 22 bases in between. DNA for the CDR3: TGTGCCAGCTCACTTACACCTGACACAGGCTTAGCTGGCTACACCTTC. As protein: CASSLTPDTGLAGYTF.

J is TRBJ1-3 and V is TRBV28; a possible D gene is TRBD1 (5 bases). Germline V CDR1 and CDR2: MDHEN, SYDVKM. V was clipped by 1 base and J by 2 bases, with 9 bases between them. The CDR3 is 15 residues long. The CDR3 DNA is TGTGCCAGCAGTTTATCGGGCAGGGCTGGAAACACCATATATTTT. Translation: CASSLSGRAGNTIYF. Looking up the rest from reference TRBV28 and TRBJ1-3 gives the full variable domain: DVKVTQSSRYLVKRTGEKVFLECVQDMDHENMFWYRQDPGLGLRLIYFSYDVKMKEKGDIPEGYSVSREKKERFSLILESASTNQTSMYLCASSLSGRAGNTIYFGEGSWLTVV.

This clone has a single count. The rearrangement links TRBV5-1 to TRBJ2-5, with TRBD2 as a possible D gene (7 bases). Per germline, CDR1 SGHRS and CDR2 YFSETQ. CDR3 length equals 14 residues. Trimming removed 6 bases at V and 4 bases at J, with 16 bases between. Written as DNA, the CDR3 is TGCGCCAGCACCCGGACAGTAGCGGGAGAGACCCAGTACTTC. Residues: CASTRTVAGETQYF.

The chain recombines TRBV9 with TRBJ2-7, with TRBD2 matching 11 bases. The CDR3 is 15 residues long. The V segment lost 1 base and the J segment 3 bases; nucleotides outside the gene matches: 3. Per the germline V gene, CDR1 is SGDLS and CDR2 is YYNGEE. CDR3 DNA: TGTGCCAGCAGCGTAACTAGCGGGAGTTTCTACGAGCAGTACTTC. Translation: CASSVTSGSFYEQYF. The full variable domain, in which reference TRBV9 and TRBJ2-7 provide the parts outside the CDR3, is DSGVTQTPKHLITATGQRVTLRCSPRSGDLSVYWYQQSLDQGLQFLIQYYNGEERAKGNILERFSAQQFPDLHSELNLSSLELGDSALYFCASSVTSGSFYEQYFGPGTRLTVT.

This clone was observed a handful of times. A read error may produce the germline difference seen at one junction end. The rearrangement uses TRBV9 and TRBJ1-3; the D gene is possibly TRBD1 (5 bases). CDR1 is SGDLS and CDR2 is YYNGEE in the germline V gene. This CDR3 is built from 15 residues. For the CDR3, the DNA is TGTGCCAGCAGCGTAGCGGACAACTTTGGAGACACCATATATTTT. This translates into CASSVADNFGDTIYF.

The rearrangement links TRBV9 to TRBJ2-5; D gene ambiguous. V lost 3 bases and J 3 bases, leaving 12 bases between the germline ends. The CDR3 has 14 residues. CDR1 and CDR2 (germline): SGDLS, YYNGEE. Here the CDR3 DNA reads TGTGCCAGCAGCGCCGATCTGGTGGAAGAGACCCAGTACTTC. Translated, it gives CASSADLVEETQYF.

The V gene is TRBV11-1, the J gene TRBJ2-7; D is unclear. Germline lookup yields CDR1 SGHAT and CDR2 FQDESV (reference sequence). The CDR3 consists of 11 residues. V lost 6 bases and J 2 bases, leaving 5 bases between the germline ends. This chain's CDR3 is CASRQAYEQYF. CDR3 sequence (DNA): TGTGCCAGCAGGCAAGCCTACGAGCAGTACTTC. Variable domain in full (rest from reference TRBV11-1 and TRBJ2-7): EAEVAQSPRYKITEKSQAVAFWCDPISGHATLYWYRQILGQGPELLVQFQDESVVDDSQLPKDRFSAERLKGVDSTLKIQPAELGDSAMYLCASRQAYEQYFGPGTRLTVT.

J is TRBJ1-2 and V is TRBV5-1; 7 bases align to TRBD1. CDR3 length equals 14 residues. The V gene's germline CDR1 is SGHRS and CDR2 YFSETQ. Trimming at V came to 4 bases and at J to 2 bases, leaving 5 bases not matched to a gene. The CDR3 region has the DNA TGCGCCAGCAGCCCGGGGGGACAGAACTATGGCTACACCTTC. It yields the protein CASSPGGQNYGYTF.

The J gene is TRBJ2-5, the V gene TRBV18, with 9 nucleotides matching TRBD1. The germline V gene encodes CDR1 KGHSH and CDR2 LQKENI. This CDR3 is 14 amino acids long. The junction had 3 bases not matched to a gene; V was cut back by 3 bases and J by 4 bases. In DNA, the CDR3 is TGTGCCAGCTCACCGACAGGGGGAAGAGAGACCCAGTACTTC. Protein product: CASSPTGGRETQYF.

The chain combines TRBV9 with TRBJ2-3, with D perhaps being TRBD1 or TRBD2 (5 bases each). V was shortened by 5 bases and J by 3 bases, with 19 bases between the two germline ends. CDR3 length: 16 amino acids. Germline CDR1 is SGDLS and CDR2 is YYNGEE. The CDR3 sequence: CASRDRRRGETDTQYF. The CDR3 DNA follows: TGTGCCAGCAGGGACCGGAGGCGAGGGGAAACAGATACGCAGTATTTT.

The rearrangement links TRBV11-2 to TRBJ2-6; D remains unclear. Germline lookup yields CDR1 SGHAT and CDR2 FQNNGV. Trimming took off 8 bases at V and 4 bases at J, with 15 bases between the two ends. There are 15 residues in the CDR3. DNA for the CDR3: TGTGCCAGCGGGCCCTATACGTCCGGGGCCAACGTCCTGACTTTC. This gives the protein CASGPYTSGANVLTF.

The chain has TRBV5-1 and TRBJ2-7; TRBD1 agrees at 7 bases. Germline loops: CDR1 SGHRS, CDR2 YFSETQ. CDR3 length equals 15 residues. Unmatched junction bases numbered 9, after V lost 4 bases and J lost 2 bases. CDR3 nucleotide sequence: TGCGCCAGCAGCCTAGGGACAGTGACCACCTACGAGCAGTACTTC. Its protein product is CASSLGTVTTYEQYF.